One sample yielded the 25 T cell receptor beta chains listed below, sequenced in a study of T-cell reconstitution after alpha-beta-depleted transplantation in children (dated by TCRdb to the mid-2010s). Read against the paper, the sample's treatment or condition label means: allogeneic hematopoietic cell transplantation with graft depleted of TCRalphabeta T cells and CD19 B cells. The library came from PCR. The sequencer was an Illumina HiSeq 2500. Molecular barcoding was employed in the preparation of TCR libraries, with unique molecular identifiers being used to normalize TCRbeta repertoire quantification. TCRdb passed the public sequencing reads through fastp at Q25 and MiXCR, retaining productive beta sequences. Rows matching on CDR3 protein sequence are summarized as one entry with the most common DNA and genes. Within this sample are about 110,000 distinct CDR3 sequences, with 6.4% of them counted one time only. The ten largest clones add up to approximately 25% of the sample.

This material consisted of PBMCs, mostly from graft donor cells, taken 360 days after TCRalphabeta/CD19-depleted stem cell transplant. The receptors were sampled from a male patient aged 2 to 9 who had a stem cell transplant for acute lymphoblastic leukemia, so the T cells may come from the graft donor.

This clonotype was recorded many times. V and J are TRBV10-3 and TRBJ1-5, with D possibly being TRBD1 (6 bases). V lost 5 bases and J 0 bases, leaving 8 bases between the germline ends. The germline gives CDR1 ENHRY, CDR2 SYGVKD. The CDR3 totals 14 residues. CDR3 DNA: TGTGCCATCAGTCCAGGGGTTAGCAATCAGCCCCAGCATTTT. Translated, it gives CAISPGVSNQPQHF.

This clonotype was counted ten times or more. CDR3 sequence (DNA): TGTGCCAGCAGCTTAGAGCTTAGCGGGAGTTACGAGCAGTACTTC. Protein sequence: CASSLELSGSYEQYF. V gene TRBV7-8 combines with J gene TRBJ2-7; 9 bases fit TRBD2. V lost 1 base to trimming and J lost 4 bases; unmatched junction nucleotides: 5. Per germline, CDR1 SGHVS and CDR2 FQNEAQ. This CDR3 is built from 15 residues.

In regard to this clonotype: A much larger clonotype is one base distant, so this may be a read error. The V and J genes are TRBV24-1 and TRBJ2-1; D is undetermined. The CDR3 contains 12 residues. Germline V lookup: CDR1 KGHDR, CDR2 SFDVKD. The CDR3 protein is CAISDFNYEQFF. CDR3 nucleotides: TGTGCCATCAGTGATTTTAACTATGAGCAGTTCTTC.

This clonotype was recorded many times. The rearrangement joins TRBV24-1 to TRBJ2-2; 7 bases are a match to TRBD1. This CDR3 is 17 amino acids long. The V and J ends lost 3 bases and 6 bases, in that order; junction bases with no gene match: 12. The germline V gene has CDR1 KGHDR and CDR2 SFDVKD. In DNA, the CDR3 is TGTGCCACCAGTGATCCGCGGAACAGGGGAAGAGCCGGGGAGCTGTTTTTT. It translates to CATSDPRNRGRAGELFF.

This clonotype has a count of ten or more. This chain joins TRBV10-3 and TRBJ2-5; D not certain. CDR1 is ENHRY, CDR2 SYGVKD, per germline. V was cut by 8 bases and J by 4 bases, with 20 bases left in between. This CDR3 region has 15 residues. CDR3 loop: CAILIGMPGRETQYF. In DNA form, the CDR3 reads TGTGCCATCCTGATTGGGATGCCCGGGCGAGAGACCCAGTACTTC.

This clonotype was picked up many times. The V call is TRBV2, the J call TRBJ2-7, with 7 bases aligning to TRBD1. V lost 10 bases and J lost 3; bases outside the gene matches: 6. From germline, CDR1 is SNHLY and CDR2 FYNNEI. This CDR3 spans 12 amino acids. Here the CDR3 reads CAISTGIYEQYF. The CDR3 DNA follows: TGTGCCATATCGACAGGGATCTACGAGCAGTACTTC.

This clonotype has at least ten counts. The V gene is TRBV28, the J gene TRBJ2-5, with D possibly TRBD2 on 6 matching bases. Per the germline V gene, CDR1 is MDHEN and CDR2 is SYDVKM. Deletions cut 1 base from V and 2 bases from J, with 17 bases between. The CDR3 totals 17 residues. CDR3 protein: CASSLLPLLGGQETQYF. The DNA of the CDR3 is TGTGCCAGCAGTTTATTACCCCTCCTGGGGGGACAAGAGACCCAGTACTTC.

This clonotype came up many times. This chain joins TRBV20-1 and TRBJ1-1; a weak D match, TRBD1 (6 bases). Germline lookup yields CDR1 DFQATT and CDR2 SNEGSKA (reference sequence). There are 13 residues in the CDR3. Between the trimmed V and J ends, which lost 8 bases and 1 base, there was a span of 14 bases. The CDR3 protein is CSSSDRRNTEAFF. Here the CDR3 DNA reads TGCAGTTCCTCTGACAGGCGGAACACTGAAGCTTTCTTT.

This clonotype was found many times. This rearrangement joins TRBV6-5 to TRBJ2-7; 8 bases agree with TRBD2. CDR1 is MNHEY and CDR2 is SVGAGI in the germline V gene. The CDR3 runs 12 residues. The V and J ends lost 8 bases and 6 bases, in that order; junction bases with no gene match: 6. This CDR3 is CASLAGTGEQYF. In nucleotides, the CDR3 is TGTGCCAGCTTAGCGGGAACGGGCGAGCAGTACTTC.

This clonotype was detected many times. This chain uses TRBV20-1 with TRBJ2-1; the D gene is possibly TRBD1 (6 bases). CDR3 length: 15 amino acids. CDR1 and CDR2 (germline): DFQATT, SNEGSKA (reference sequence). V was cut by 0 bases and J by 7 bases, with 16 bases left in between. For the CDR3, the DNA is TGCAGTGCTAGAGATCAGGGACAAAGTTCTAATGAGCAGTTCTTC. Translating it yields CSARDQGQSSNEQFF.

The chain has TRBV7-2 and TRBJ1-6; D is undetermined. This CDR3 comprises 14 residues. V was shortened by 4 bases and J by 3 bases, with 7 bases between the two germline ends. Germline CDR1 reads SGHTA; CDR2 reads FQGNSA. The CDR3 sequence is CASSSRVYNSPLHF. Here the CDR3 DNA reads TGTGCCAGCAGCTCGCGAGTCTATAATTCACCCCTCCACTTT.

The chain combines TRBV9 with TRBJ2-7; D assignment may be TRBD1 or TRBD2 (6 bases each). This CDR3 has 14 amino acids. Germline V gives CDR1 SGDLS, CDR2 YYNGEE. V was clipped by 3 bases and J by 5 bases, with 15 bases between them. The CDR3 DNA follows: TGTGCCAGCAGCGCCGGAGGGGGTTATGACGAGCAGTACTTC. It yields the protein CASSAGGGYDEQYF. The full variable domain, with the rest looked up from reference TRBV9 and TRBJ2-7, is DSGVTQTPKHLITATGQRVTLRCSPRSGDLSVYWYQQSLDQGLQFLIQYYNGEERAKGNILERFSAQQFPDLHSELNLSSLELGDSALYFCASSAGGGYDEQYFGPGTRLTVT.

This clonotype was recorded at least ten times. This sequence joins TRBV7-9 and TRBJ1-2; no clear D. CDR1 SEHNR and CDR2 FQNEAQ come from the germline V gene (reference sequence). V lost 5 bases to trimming and J lost 4 bases, with 11 bases between them. The CDR3 contains 13 residues. The CDR3 sequence is CASSQGPLYGYTF. CDR3 nucleotide sequence: TGTGCCAGCAGCCAAGGACCGCTCTATGGCTACACCTTC.

There are a few counts of this clonotype. This chain joins TRBV3-1 and TRBJ2-2, with 13 bases matching TRBD2. This CDR3 is 19 amino acids long. Germline assignment: CDR1 LGHDT and CDR2 YNNKEL (reference sequence). Trimming removed 5 bases from V and 0 bases from J; junction bases left unmatched: 9. The CDR3 DNA follows: TGTGCCAGCAGCGGAAATCCGGGGACTAGCGGGGCGAACACCGGGGAGCTGTTTTTT. Protein sequence: CASSGNPGTSGANTGELFF.

The CDR3 DNA is TGCGCCAGCAGCCAAGACCGGGAGGGGGAGGAGACCCAGTACTTC. It yields the protein CASSQDREGEETQYF. V usage is TRBV4-3 and J usage is TRBJ2-5; TRBD2 matches at 8 bases. V shed 0 bases and J 5 bases; nucleotides not matched to a gene: 5. Germline V lookup: CDR1 LGHNA, CDR2 YSLEER. The CDR3 is made up of 15 amino acids.

This clonotype appeared a few times. The genes are TRBV5-6 and TRBJ2-5; 10 nucleotides match TRBD2. Germline CDR1 is SGHDT and CDR2 is YYEEEE. The CDR3 spans 16 residues. Germline trimming cut 4 bases from V and 2 bases from J; bases unmatched to any gene: 8. CDR3 in amino acids: CASSTHSGGTQETQYF. DNA for the CDR3: TGTGCCAGCAGCACCCATAGCGGGGGGACTCAAGAGACCCAGTACTTC.

There are many counts of this clonotype. The chain uses TRBV9 and TRBJ2-1; 7 bases are a match to TRBD1. The CDR3 is made up of 13 amino acids. Germline values: CDR1 SGDLS, CDR2 YYNGEE. V trimming: 0 bases; J trimming: 9 bases; junction bases outside the gene matches: 3. CDR3 region: CASSVGQGAEQFF. The CDR3 DNA follows: TGTGCCAGCAGCGTAGGACAGGGCGCTGAGCAGTTCTTC.

This clonotype was counted many times. The CDR3 sequence is CSASEGYDNSPLHF. CDR3 DNA: TGCAGTGCTAGTGAGGGCTACGATAATTCACCCCTCCACTTT. The chain has TRBV20-1 and TRBJ1-6; D remains ambiguous. From germline, CDR1 is DFQATT and CDR2 SNEGSKA (reference sequence). Trimming took 3 bases from V and 5 from J, leaving 11 bases between them. CDR3 length: 14 amino acids.

This clonotype showed up many times. The chain recombines TRBV9 with TRBJ2-1, with 8 bases lining up with TRBD2. Germline V CDR1 and CDR2: SGDLS, YYNGEE. The CDR3 contains 18 residues. J gave up 14 bases and V 4 bases, and 26 bases lay outside the gene matches. CDR3 sequence reads: CASSPEGTNLGRANSKFF. CDR3 bases: TGTGCCAGCAGCCCCGAAGGGACAAACCTCGGGAGGGCCAATTCGAAGTTCTTC.

Ten or more counts support this clonotype. Written as DNA, the CDR3 is TGCGCCAGCAGCTTGCGGGACAGGGGCCACCCCGGCAACTACGAGCAGTACTTC. Translated, it gives CASSLRDRGHPGNYEQYF. The chain combines TRBV5-1 with TRBJ2-7; 10 bases fit TRBD1. The V segment lost 1 base and the J segment 3 bases; nucleotides outside the gene matches: 13. The CDR3 loop spans 18 amino acids. CDR1 is SGHRS and CDR2 is YFSETQ in the germline V gene.

This clonotype was detected many times. This chain joins TRBV9 and TRBJ2-3; tentatively, D is TRBD2 (7 bases). This CDR3 has 16 amino acids. V was trimmed by 4 bases and J by 0 bases, leaving 15 bases between them. The V gene's germline CDR1 is SGDLS and CDR2 YYNGEE. The CDR3 coding sequence is TGTGCCAGCAGCCCTCAAGGGGGGGGTAGCACAGATACGCAGTATTTT. Translating it yields CASSPQGGGSTDTQYF.

This clonotype appeared many times. The chain recombines TRBV28 with TRBJ2-5, with TRBD2 matching 8 bases. Germline CDR1 is MDHEN and CDR2 is SYDVKM. The V gene end was trimmed by 5 bases and the J gene end by 4 bases; junction bases not matched to a gene: 15. This CDR3 has 17 amino acids. Written as DNA, the CDR3 is TGTGCCAGCAGTCTCACTTCAGCGGGAGAGATGGGAGAGACCCAGTACTTC. Translated: CASSLTSAGEMGETQYF. Full variable domain (outside the CDR3, taken from reference TRBV28 and TRBJ2-5): DVKVTQSSRYLVKRTGEKVFLECVQDMDHENMFWYRQDPGLGLRLIYFSYDVKMKEKGDIPEGYSVSREKKERFSLILESASTNQTSMYLCASSLTSAGEMGETQYFGPGTRLLVL.

This clonotype has a count of ten or more. DNA for the CDR3: TGCAGCGTTGAGAACTCAAATTACAACAATGAGCAGTTCTTC. It codes for CSVENSNYNNEQFF. This chain connects TRBV29-1 to TRBJ2-1; no reliable D call. This CDR3 spans 14 amino acids. The V end was cut by 3 bases, the J end by 5 bases, with 14 bases between. Germline V gives CDR1 SQVTM, CDR2 ANQGSEA.

This clonotype was seen at least ten times. The CDR3 sequence: CSVLTTSTDTQYF. The CDR3 DNA is TGCAGCGTGTTGACTACCAGCACAGATACGCAGTATTTT. The J gene is TRBJ2-3, the V gene TRBV29-1, with a possible D match to TRBD2 (5 bases). Per the germline V gene, CDR1 is SQVTM and CDR2 is ANQGSEA. The CDR3 is 13 amino acids. The V gene lost 6 bases and the J gene lost 0 bases, with 10 bases spanning the gap.

The rearrangement links TRBV5-1 to TRBJ1-4; tentatively, D is TRBD1 (5 bases). The germline V and J ends were trimmed by 0 bases and 1 base, with 10 bases remaining between them. Germline assignment: CDR1 SGHRS and CDR2 YFSETQ. The CDR3 contains 16 residues. The CDR3 nucleotides are TGCGCCAGCAGCTTGGACGGGGGAGTAACTAATGAAAAACTGTTTTTT. This sequence encodes CASSLDGGVTNEKLFF.